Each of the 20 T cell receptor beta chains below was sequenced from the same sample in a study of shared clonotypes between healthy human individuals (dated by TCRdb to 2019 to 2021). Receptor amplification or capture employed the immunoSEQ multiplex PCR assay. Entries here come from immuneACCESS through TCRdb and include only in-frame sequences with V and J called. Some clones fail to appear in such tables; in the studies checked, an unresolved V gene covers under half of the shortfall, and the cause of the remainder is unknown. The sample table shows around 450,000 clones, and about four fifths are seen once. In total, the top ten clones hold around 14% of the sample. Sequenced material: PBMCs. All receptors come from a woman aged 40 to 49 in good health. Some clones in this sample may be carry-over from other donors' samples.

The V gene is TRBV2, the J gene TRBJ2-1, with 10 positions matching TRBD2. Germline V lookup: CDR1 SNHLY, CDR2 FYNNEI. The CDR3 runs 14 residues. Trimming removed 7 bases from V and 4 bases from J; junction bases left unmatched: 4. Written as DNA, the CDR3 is TGTGCCAGCACCGGACTAGCGGCTTACAATGAGCAGTTCTTC. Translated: CASTGLAAYNEQFF.

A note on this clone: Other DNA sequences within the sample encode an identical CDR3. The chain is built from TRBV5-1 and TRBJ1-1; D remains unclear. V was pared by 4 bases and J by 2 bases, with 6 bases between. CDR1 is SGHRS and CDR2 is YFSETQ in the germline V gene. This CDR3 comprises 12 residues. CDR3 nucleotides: TGCGCCAGCAGCGAGGGTAACACTGAAGCTTTCTTT. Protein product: CASSEGNTEAFF.

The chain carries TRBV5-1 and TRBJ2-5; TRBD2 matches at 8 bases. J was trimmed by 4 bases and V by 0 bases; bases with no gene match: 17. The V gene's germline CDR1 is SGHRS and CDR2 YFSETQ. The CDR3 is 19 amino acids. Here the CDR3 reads CASSLVPPRLASGRETQYF. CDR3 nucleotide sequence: TGCGCCAGCAGCTTGGTCCCCCCTCGACTAGCGAGTGGGAGAGAGACCCAGTACTTC. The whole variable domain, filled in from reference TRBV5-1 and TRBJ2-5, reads KAGVTQTPRYLIKTRGQQVTLSCSPISGHRSVSWYQQTPGQGLQFLFEYFSETQRNKGNFPGRFSGRQFSNSRSEMNVSTLELGDSALYLCASSLVPPRLASGRETQYFGPGTRLLVL.

The CDR3 is CASSLGRTGLYEQYF. CDR3 DNA sequence: TGTGCCAGCAGCTTGGGTCGGACAGGGCTCTACGAGCAGTACTTC. The chain couples TRBV5-4 to TRBJ2-7, with 8 bases lining up with TRBD1. The V segment lost 0 bases and the J segment 3 bases; nucleotides outside the gene matches: 5. CDR3 length: 15 residues. Per germline, CDR1 SGHNT and CDR2 YYREEE (reference sequence). Full variable domain (outside the CDR3, taken from reference TRBV5-4 and TRBJ2-7): ETGVTQSPTHLIKTRGQQVTLRCSSQSGHNTVSWYQQALGQGPQFIFQYYREEENGRGNFPPRFSGLQFPNYSSELNVNALELDDSALYLCASSLGRTGLYEQYFGPGTRLTVT.

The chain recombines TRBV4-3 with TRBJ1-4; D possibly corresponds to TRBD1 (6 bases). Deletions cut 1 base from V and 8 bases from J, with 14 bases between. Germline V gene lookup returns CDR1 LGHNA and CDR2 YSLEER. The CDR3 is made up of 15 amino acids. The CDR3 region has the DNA TGCGCCAGCAGCCAAGTTTCACAGGGTAACGAAAAACTGTTTTTT. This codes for CASSQVSQGNEKLFF.

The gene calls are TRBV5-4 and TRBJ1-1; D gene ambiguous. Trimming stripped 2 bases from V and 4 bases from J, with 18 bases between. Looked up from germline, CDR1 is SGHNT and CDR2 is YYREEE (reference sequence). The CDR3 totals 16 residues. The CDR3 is CASSFPGSPGGTEAFF. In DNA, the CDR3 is TGTGCCAGCAGCTTTCCGGGCTCACCTGGCGGCACTGAAGCTTTCTTT.

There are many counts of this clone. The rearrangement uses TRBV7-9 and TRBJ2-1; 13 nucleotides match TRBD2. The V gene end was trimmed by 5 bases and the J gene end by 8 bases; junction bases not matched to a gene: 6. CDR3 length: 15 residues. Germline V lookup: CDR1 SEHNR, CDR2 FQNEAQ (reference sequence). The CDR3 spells CASSPGLAGHDEQFF. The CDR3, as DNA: TGTGCCAGCAGCCCGGGACTAGCGGGACACGATGAGCAGTTCTTC.

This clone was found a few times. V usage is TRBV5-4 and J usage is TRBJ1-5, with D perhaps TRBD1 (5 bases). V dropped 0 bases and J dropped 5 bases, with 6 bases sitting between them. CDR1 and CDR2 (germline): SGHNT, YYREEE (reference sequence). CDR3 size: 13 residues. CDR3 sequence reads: CASSLGGDQPQHF. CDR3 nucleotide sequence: TGTGCCAGCAGCTTGGGGGGGGATCAGCCCCAGCATTTT.

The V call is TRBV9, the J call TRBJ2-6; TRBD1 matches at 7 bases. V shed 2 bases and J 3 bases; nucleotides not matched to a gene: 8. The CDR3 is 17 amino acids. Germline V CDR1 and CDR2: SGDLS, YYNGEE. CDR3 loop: CASSVSPGGRGANVLTF. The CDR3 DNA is TGTGCCAGCAGCGTTTCCCCAGGGGGTCGTGGGGCCAACGTCCTGACTTTC. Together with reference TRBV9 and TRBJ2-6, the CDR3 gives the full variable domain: DSGVTQTPKHLITATGQRVTLRCSPRSGDLSVYWYQQSLDQGLQFLIQYYNGEERAKGNILERFSAQQFPDLHSELNLSSLELGDSALYFCASSVSPGGRGANVLTFGAGSRLTVL.

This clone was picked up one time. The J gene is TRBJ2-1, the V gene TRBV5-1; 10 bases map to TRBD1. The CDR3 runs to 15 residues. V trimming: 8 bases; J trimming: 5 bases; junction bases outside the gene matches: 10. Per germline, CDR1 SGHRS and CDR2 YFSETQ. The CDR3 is CASTLGQGVHNEQFF. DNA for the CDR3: TGCGCCAGTACTCTAGGACAGGGGGTCCACAATGAGCAGTTCTTC.

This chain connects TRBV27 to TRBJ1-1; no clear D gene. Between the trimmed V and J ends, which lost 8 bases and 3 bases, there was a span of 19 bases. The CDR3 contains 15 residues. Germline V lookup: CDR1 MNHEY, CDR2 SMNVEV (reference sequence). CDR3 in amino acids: CASHLRSPPDTEAFF. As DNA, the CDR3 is TGTGCCAGCCACCTGAGGTCTCCCCCGGACACTGAAGCTTTCTTT.

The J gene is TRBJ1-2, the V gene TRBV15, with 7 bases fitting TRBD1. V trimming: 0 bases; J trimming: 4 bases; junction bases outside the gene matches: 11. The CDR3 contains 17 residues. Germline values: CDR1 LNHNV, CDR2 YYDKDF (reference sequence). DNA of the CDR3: TGTGCCACCAGCAGAGATAAAGGGACAGTGCGAGTCTATGGCTACACCTTC. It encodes CATSRDKGTVRVYGYTF.

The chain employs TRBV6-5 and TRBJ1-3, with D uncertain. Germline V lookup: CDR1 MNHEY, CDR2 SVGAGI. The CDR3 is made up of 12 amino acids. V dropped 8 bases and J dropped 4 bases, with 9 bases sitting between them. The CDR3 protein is CASVAPGNTIYF. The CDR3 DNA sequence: TGTGCCAGCGTCGCCCCAGGAAACACCATATATTTT.

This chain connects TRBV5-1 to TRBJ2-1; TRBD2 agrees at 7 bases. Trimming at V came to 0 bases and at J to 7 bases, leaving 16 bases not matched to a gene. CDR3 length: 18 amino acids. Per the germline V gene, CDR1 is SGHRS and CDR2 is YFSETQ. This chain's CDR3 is CASSLDFRTSGIWNEQFF. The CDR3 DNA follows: TGCGCCAGCAGCTTGGATTTTCGTACAAGCGGGATTTGGAATGAGCAGTTCTTC.

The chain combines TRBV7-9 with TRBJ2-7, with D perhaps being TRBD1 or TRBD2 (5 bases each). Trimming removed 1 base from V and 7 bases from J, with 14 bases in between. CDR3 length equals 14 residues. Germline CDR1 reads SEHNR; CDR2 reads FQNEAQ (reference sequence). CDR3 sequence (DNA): TGTGCCAGCAGCTTAGAGGGGTCTAGCTGGGAGCAGTACTTC. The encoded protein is CASSLEGSSWEQYF.

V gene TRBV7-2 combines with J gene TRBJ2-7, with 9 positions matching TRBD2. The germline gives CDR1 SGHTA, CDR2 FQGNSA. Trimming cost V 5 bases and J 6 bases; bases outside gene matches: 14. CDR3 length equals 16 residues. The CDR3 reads CASSPIPSGTWFEQYF. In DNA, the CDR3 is TGTGCCAGCAGCCCCATCCCTAGCGGGACTTGGTTCGAGCAGTACTTC.

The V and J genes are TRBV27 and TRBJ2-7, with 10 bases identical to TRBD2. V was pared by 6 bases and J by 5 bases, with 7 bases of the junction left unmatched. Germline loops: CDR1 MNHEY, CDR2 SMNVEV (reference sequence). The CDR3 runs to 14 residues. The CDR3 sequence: CASRLAGAGNEQYF. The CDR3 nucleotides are TGTGCCAGCAGGCTAGCGGGAGCTGGTAACGAGCAGTACTTC.

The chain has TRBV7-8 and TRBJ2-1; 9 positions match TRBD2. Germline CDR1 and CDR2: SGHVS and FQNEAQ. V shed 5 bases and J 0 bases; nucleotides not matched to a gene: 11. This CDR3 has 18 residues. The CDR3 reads CASSPGLAPEFSYNEQFF. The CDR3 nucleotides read TGTGCCAGCAGCCCCGGACTAGCGCCAGAGTTCTCCTACAATGAGCAGTTCTTC.

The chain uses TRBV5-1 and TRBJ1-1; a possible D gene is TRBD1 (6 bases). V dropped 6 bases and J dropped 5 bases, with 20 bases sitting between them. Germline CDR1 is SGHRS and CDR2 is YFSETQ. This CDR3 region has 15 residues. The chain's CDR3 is CASTKGWGARTEAFF. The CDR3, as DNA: TGCGCCAGCACCAAGGGGTGGGGGGCGCGGACTGAAGCTTTCTTT.

The CDR3 nucleotides read TGTGCCATCAGGGGAGTCGGGGGGACTGAAGCTTTCTTT. Protein product: CAIRGVGGTEAFF. J is TRBJ1-1 and V is TRBV10-3, with D perhaps TRBD1 (5 bases). V was clipped by 6 bases and J by 5 bases, with 13 bases between them. Germline V gene data show CDR1 as ENHRY and CDR2 as SYGVKD. The CDR3 sequence is 13 residues long.